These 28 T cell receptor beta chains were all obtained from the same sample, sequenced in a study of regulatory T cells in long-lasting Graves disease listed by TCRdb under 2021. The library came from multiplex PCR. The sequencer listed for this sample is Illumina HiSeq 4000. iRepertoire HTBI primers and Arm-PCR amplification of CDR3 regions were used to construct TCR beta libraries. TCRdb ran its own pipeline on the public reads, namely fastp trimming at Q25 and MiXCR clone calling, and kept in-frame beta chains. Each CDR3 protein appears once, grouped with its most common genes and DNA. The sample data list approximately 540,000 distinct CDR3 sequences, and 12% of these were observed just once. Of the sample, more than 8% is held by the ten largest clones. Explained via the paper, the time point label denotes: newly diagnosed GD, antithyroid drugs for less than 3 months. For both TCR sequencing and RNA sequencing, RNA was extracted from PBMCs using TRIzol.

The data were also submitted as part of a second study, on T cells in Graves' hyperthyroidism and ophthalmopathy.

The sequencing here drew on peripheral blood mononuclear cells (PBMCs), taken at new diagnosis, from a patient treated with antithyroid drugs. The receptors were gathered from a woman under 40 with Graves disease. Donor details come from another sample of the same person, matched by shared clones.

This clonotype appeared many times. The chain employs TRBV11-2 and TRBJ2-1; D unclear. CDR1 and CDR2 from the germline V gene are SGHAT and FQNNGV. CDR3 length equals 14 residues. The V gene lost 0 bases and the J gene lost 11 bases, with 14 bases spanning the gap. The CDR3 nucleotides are TGTGCCAGCAGCTTAGATTTTTTTGGCATTCAGCAGTTCTTC. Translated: CASSLDFFGIQQFF.

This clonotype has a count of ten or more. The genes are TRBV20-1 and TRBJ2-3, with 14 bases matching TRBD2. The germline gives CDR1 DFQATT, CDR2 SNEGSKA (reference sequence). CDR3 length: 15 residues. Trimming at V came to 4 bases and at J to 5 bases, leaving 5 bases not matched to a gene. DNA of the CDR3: TGCAGTGCTAATGGACTAGCGGGAGGAGGAGATACGCAGTATTTT. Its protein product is CSANGLAGGGDTQYF.

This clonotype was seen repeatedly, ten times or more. The chain's CDR3 is CASSLSLAGSHNEQFF. The DNA for the CDR3 is TGTGCCAGCAGCTTAAGTCTAGCGGGATCTCACAATGAGCAGTTCTTC. The chain is built from TRBV7-9 and TRBJ2-1; 9 bases fit TRBD2. J gave up 5 bases and V 2 bases, and 7 bases lay outside the gene matches. Per germline, CDR1 SEHNR and CDR2 FQNEAQ (reference sequence). This CDR3 contains 16 residues. The variable domain in full, completed from reference TRBV7-9 and TRBJ2-1, reads DTGVSQNPRHKITKRGQNVTFRCDPISEHNRLYWYRQTLGQGPEFLTYFQNEAQLEKSRLLSDRFSAERPKGSFSTLEIQRTEQGDSAMYLCASSLSLAGSHNEQFFGPGTRLTVL.

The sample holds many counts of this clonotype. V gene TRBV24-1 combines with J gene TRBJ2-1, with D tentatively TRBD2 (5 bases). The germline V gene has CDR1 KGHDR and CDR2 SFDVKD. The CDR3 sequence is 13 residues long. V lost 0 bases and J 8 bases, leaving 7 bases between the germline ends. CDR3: CATSDLLRDEQFF. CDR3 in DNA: TGTGCCACCAGTGATTTGCTGAGGGATGAGCAGTTCTTC.

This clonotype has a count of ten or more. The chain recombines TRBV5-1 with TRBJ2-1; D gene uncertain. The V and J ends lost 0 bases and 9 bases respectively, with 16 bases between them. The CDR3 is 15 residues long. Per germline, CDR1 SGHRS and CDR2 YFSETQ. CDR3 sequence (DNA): TGCGCCAGCAGCTTGGCCAGTACCGCCTCCAGTGAGCAGTTCTTC. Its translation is CASSLASTASSEQFF.

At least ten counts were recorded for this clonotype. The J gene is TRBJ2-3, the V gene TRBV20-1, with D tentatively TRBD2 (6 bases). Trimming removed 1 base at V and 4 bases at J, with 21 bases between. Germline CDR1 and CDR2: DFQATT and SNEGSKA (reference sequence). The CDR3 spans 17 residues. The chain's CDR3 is CSARVGLAPEVPDTQYF. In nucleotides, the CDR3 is TGCAGTGCTAGAGTTGGGCTAGCGCCAGAGGTCCCAGATACGCAGTATTTT.

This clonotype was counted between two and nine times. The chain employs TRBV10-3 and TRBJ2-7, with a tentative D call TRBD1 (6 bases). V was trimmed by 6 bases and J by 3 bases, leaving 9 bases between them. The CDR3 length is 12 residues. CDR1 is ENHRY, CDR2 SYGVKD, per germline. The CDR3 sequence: CAISRTVYEQYF. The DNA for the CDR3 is TGTGCCATCAGCCGGACAGTCTACGAGCAGTACTTC.

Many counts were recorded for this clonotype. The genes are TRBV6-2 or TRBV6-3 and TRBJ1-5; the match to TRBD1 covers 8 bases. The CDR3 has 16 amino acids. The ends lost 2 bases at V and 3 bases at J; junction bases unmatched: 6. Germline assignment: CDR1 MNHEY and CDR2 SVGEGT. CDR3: CASSYGDRGANQPQHF. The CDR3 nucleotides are TGTGCCAGCAGTTACGGTGACAGGGGAGCCAATCAGCCCCAGCATTTT.

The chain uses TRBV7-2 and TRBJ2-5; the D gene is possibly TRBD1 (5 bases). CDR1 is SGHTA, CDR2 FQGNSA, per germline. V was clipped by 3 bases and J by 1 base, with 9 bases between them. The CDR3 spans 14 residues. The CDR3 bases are TGTGCCAGCAGCTTTCAGGGAAGCCAAGAGACCCAGTACTTC. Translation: CASSFQGSQETQYF.

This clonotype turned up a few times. The CDR3 sequence is CASSVAGYGYTF. The CDR3 region has the DNA TGTGCCAGCAGCGTAGCAGGCTATGGCTACACCTTC. The chain has TRBV9 and TRBJ1-2; D gene uncertain. Per the germline V gene, CDR1 is SGDLS and CDR2 is YYNGEE. The length of the CDR3 is 12 residues. Trimming took off 0 bases at V and 4 bases at J, with 4 bases between the two ends.

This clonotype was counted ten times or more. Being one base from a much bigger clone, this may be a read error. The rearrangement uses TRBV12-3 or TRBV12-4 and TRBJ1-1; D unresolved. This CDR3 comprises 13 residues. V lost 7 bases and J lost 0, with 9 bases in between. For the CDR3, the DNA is TGTGCCAGCACCTTGGACCTGAACACTGAAGCTTTCTTT. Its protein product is CASTLDLNTEAFF.

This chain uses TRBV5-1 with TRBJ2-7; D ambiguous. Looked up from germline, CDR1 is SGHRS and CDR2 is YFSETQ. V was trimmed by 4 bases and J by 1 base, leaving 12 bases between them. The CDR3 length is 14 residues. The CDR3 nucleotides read TGCGCCAGCAGCCCCCAGAGCGCTTCCTACGAGCAGTACTTC. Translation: CASSPQSASYEQYF.

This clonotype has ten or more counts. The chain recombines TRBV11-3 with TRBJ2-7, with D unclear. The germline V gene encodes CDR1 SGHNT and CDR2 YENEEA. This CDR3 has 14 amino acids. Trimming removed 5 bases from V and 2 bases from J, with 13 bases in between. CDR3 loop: CASSTRADPYEQYF. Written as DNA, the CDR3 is TGTGCCAGCAGCACAAGGGCAGATCCCTACGAGCAGTACTTC.

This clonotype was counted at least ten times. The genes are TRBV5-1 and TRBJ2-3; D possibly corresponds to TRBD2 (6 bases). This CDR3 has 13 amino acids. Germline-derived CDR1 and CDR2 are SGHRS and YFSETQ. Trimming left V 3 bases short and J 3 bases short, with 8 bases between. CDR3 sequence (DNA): TGCGCCAGCAGCTGGGGGGTGACAGATACGCAGTATTTT. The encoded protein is CASSWGVTDTQYF. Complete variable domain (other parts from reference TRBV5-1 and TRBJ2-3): KAGVTQTPRYLIKTRGQQVTLSCSPISGHRSVSWYQQTPGQGLQFLFEYFSETQRNKGNFPGRFSGRQFSNSRSEMNVSTLELGDSALYLCASSWGVTDTQYFGPGTRLTVL.

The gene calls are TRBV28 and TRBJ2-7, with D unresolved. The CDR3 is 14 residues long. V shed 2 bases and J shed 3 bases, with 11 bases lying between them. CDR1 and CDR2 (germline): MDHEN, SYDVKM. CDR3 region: CASSLLPGRYEQYF. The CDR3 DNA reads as TGTGCCAGCAGTTTACTACCTGGACGCTACGAGCAGTACTTC.

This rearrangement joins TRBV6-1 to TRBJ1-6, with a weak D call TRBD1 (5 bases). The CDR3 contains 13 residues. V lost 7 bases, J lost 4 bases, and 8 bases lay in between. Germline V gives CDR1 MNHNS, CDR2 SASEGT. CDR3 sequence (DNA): TGTGCCAGCACCAGGGCGTATAATTCACCCCTCCACTTT. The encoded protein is CASTRAYNSPLHF.

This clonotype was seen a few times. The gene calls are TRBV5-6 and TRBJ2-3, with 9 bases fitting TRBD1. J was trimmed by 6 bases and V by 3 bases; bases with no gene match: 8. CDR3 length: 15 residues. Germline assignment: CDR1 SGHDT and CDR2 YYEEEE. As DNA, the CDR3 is TGTGCCAGCAGCTCGGGACAGGGATTCTATGATACGCAGTATTTT. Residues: CASSSGQGFYDTQYF. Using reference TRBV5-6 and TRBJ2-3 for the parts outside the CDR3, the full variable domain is DAGVTQSPTHLIKTRGQQVTLRCSPKSGHDTVSWYQQALGQGPQFIFQYYEEEERQRGNFPDRFSGHQFPNYSSELNVNALLLGDSALYLCASSSGQGFYDTQYFGPGTRLTVL.

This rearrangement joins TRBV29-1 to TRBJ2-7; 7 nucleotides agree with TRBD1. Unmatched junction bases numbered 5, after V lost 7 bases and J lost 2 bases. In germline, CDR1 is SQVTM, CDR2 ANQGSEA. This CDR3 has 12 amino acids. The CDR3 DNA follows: TGCAGCGCTCTTAGGGGGCCCTACGAGCAGTACTTC. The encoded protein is CSALRGPYEQYF.

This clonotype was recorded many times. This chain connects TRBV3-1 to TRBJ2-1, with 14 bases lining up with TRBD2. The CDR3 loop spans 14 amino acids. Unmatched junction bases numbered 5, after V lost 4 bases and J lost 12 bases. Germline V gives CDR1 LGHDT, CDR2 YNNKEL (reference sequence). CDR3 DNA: TGTGCCAGCAGCCCGGGACTAGCGGGAGTGGCGCAGTTCTTC. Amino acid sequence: CASSPGLAGVAQFF.

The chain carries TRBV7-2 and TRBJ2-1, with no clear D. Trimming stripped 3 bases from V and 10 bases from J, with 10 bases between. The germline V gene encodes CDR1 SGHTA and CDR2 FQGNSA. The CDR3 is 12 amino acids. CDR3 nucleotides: TGTGCCAGCAGCTTGTACGACCAGGAGCAGTTCTTC. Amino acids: CASSLYDQEQFF.

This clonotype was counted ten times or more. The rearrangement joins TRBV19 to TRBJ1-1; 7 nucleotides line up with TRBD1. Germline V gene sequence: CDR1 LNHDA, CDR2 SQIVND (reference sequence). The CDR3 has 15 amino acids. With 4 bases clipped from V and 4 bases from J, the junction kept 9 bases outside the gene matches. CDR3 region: CASSNPDRFRTEAFF. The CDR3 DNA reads TGTGCCAGTAGTAATCCGGACAGGTTCCGCACTGAAGCTTTCTTT.

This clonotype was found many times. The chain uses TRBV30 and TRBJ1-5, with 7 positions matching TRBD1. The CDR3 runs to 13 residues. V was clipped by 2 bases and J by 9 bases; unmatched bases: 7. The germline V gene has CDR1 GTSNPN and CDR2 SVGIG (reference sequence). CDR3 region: CAWSQQGRGPQHF. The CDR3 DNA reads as TGTGCCTGGAGTCAACAGGGGAGGGGGCCCCAGCATTTT.

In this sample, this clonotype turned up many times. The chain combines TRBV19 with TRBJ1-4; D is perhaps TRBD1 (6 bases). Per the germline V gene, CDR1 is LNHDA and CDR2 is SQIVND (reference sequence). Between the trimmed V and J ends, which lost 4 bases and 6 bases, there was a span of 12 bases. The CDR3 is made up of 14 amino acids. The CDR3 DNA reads TGTGCCAGTAGTACCGAGGGGGGGGATGAAAAACTGTTTTTT. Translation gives CASSTEGGDEKLFF.

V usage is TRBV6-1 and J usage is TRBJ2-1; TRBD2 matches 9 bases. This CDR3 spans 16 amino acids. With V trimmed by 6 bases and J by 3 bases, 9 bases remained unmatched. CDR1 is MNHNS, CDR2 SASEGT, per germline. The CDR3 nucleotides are TGTGCCAGCAGCCCACCCGCTAGCGGGGTCTACAATGAGCAGTTCTTC. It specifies CASSPPASGVYNEQFF.

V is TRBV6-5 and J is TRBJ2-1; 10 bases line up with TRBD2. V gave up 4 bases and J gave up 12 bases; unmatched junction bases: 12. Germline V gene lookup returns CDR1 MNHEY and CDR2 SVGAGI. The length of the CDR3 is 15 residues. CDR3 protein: CASSFLAGGSWLQFF. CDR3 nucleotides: TGTGCCAGCAGTTTCTTAGCGGGAGGATCGTGGTTGCAGTTCTTC.

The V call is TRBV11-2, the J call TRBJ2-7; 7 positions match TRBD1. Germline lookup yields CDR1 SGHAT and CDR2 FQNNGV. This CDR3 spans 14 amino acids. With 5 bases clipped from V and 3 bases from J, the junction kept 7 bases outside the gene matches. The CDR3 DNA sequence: TGTGCCAGCAGCCCCTCGGGACAGAACTACGAGCAGTACTTC. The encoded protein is CASSPSGQNYEQYF.

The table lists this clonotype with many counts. The CDR3 sequence: CASSETSGSADTQYF. For the CDR3, the DNA is TGTGCCAGCAGTGAGACTAGCGGGAGCGCAGATACGCAGTATTTT. V gene TRBV6-1 combines with J gene TRBJ2-3; 12 positions match TRBD2. V was pared by 3 bases and J by 4 bases, with 2 bases of the junction left unmatched. The CDR3 has 15 amino acids. The V gene's germline CDR1 is MNHNS and CDR2 SASEGT.

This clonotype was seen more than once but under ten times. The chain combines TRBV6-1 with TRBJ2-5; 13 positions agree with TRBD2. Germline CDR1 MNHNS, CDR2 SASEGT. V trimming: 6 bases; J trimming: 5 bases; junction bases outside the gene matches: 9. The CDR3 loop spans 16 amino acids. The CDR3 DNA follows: TGTGCCAGCAGACTTGGACTAGCGGGAGTCGGGGAGACCCAGTACTTC. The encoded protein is CASRLGLAGVGETQYF.